The next 13 T cell receptor beta chains were all read from a single sample in a study of response to subunit inactivated influenza vaccine. TCRdb re-analysed the RT-PCR reads in MiXCR, keeping a single row per CDR3 protein. Of a few hundred thousand distinct CDR3 sequences in the sample, over 9.5% were seen once. The sequencing used PBMCs from blood, collected more than 35 days after vaccination. Source of these receptors: a man aged 45-65 years who received an inactivated influenza vaccine.

The chain uses TRBV7-2 and TRBJ2-1; 11 nucleotides match TRBD1. Germline assignment: CDR1 SGHTA and CDR2 FQGNSA. This CDR3 spans 15 amino acids. V shed 4 bases and J 6 bases; nucleotides not matched to a gene: 5. CDR3 bases: TGTGCCAGCAGCTACCCCGGGACAGGGGGCAATGAGCAGTTCTTC. Its translation is CASSYPGTGGNEQFF.

This clonotype was seen many times. This rearrangement joins TRBV6-2 or TRBV6-3 to TRBJ2-2, with TRBD2 matching 11 bases. The germline gives CDR1 MNHEY, CDR2 SVGEGT. The V gene end was trimmed by 6 bases and the J gene end by 4 bases; junction bases not matched to a gene: 7. This CDR3 has 16 amino acids. The CDR3 loop is CASRPSGRKATGELFF. In DNA, the CDR3 is TGTGCCAGCAGGCCTAGCGGGAGGAAAGCCACCGGGGAGCTGTTTTTT.

This clonotype has a handful of counts. This chain connects TRBV12-3 or TRBV12-4 to TRBJ2-1; D may correspond to TRBD1 or TRBD2 (5 bases each). V shed 5 bases and J shed 10 bases, with 21 bases lying between them. The CDR3 extends over 15 amino acids. CDR3 region: CASSNSFARDREQFF. The CDR3 nucleotides are TGTGCCAGCAGTAACTCCTTCGCCCGGGACCGGGAGCAGTTCTTC.

In this sample, this clonotype turned up many times. The CDR3 DNA follows: TGTGCCAGCAGCCAGGGTCCCAGTAATCAGCCCCAGCATTTT. Its translation is CASSQGPSNQPQHF. The chain carries TRBV28 and TRBJ1-5, with D possibly TRBD1 on 5 matching bases. Trimming took off 6 bases at V and 4 bases at J, with 13 bases between the two ends. The CDR3 is 14 amino acids. Looked up from germline, CDR1 is MDHEN and CDR2 is SYDVKM.

This clonotype appeared many times. The chain couples TRBV11-2 to TRBJ1-2; D is possibly TRBD1 (5 bases). Germline V lookup: CDR1 SGHAT, CDR2 FQNNGV. Between the trimmed V and J ends, which lost 2 bases and 4 bases, there was a span of 11 bases. The length of the CDR3 is 14 residues. The CDR3 DNA is TGTGCCAGCAGCTTAAACGGGGACTTCTATGGCTACACCTTC. It yields the protein CASSLNGDFYGYTF. The entire variable domain, with the rest obtained from reference TRBV11-2 and TRBJ1-2, is as follows: EAGVAQSPRYKIIEKRQSVAFWCNPISGHATLYWYQQILGQGPKLLIQFQNNGVVDDSQLPKDRFSAERLKGVDSTLKIQPAKLEDSAVYLCASSLNGDFYGYTFGSGTRLTVV.

There are a few counts of this clonotype. The J gene is TRBJ2-7, the V gene TRBV5-6; 7 nucleotides match TRBD1. Germline CDR1 and CDR2: SGHDT and YYEEEE. Unmatched junction bases numbered 5, after V lost 5 bases and J lost 3 bases. This CDR3 is 13 amino acids long. The CDR3 sequence: CASRRQGLYEQYF. The CDR3 nucleotides read TGTGCCAGCAGGCGACAGGGCCTCTACGAGCAGTACTTC.

This clonotype has a handful of counts. The genes are TRBV20-1 and TRBJ1-5, with a tentative D call TRBD1 (6 bases). The germline V gene encodes CDR1 DFQATT and CDR2 SNEGSKA (reference sequence). The CDR3 runs 16 residues. Trimming cost V 1 base and J 0 bases, with 13 bases left between them. CDR3 nucleotide sequence: TGCAGTGCTAGAGTCAGGGGCTCCTATAGCAATCAGCCCCAGCATTTT. The encoded protein is CSARVRGSYSNQPQHF.

The V gene is TRBV11-2, the J gene TRBJ2-7, with 8 bases aligning to TRBD1. The CDR3 runs to 14 residues. Losses at the gene ends were 4 bases for V and 3 bases for J; bases not matched to a gene: 5. The V gene's germline CDR1 is SGHAT and CDR2 FQNNGV. CDR3 loop: CASSSDRANYEQYF. The CDR3 bases are TGTGCCAGCAGCTCGGACAGGGCCAACTACGAGCAGTACTTC.

This CDR3 is CASSLDWAGRAEAFF. The CDR3 DNA reads as TGCGCCAGCAGCTTGGACTGGGCCGGGAGGGCTGAAGCTTTCTTT. This chain uses TRBV5-1 with TRBJ1-1; no reliable D call. This CDR3 region has 15 residues. CDR1 is SGHRS and CDR2 is YFSETQ in the germline V gene. The V and J ends lost 0 bases and 6 bases respectively, with 15 bases between them.

This clonotype was seen many times. The genes are TRBV7-9 and TRBJ2-7, with 7 nucleotides matching TRBD2. After removal of 5 bases from V and 4 bases from J, the junction contained 8 bases not matched to a gene. The CDR3 runs to 14 residues. Germline loops: CDR1 SEHNR, CDR2 FQNEAQ (reference sequence). The CDR3 DNA follows: TGTGCCAGCAGCGCGGGAGCGAGGCGGTACGAGCAGTACTTC. It codes for CASSAGARRYEQYF.

This clonotype occurred a few times. The chain employs TRBV20-1 and TRBJ2-7; TRBD1 or TRBD2 may be the D gene (6 bases each). The CDR3 totals 15 residues. The germline V gene has CDR1 DFQATT and CDR2 SNEGSKA (reference sequence). Between the trimmed V and J ends, which lost 0 bases and 4 bases, there was a span of 16 bases. The CDR3 bases are TGCAGTGCTAGAGATGGCAAACAGGGACTTTACGAGCAGTACTTC. It encodes CSARDGKQGLYEQYF.

This clonotype was counted a few times. V usage is TRBV11-2 and J usage is TRBJ2-1; the match to TRBD2 covers 13 bases. The CDR3 sequence is 16 residues long. Germline CDR1 and CDR2: SGHAT and FQNNGV. The junction had 4 bases not matched to a gene; V was cut back by 1 base and J by 7 bases. Written as DNA, the CDR3 is TGTGCCAGCAGCTTAGGACCGGGACTAGCGGGGAATGAGCAGTTCTTC. Amino acids: CASSLGPGLAGNEQFF. Together with reference TRBV11-2 and TRBJ2-1, the CDR3 gives the full variable domain: EAGVAQSPRYKIIEKRQSVAFWCNPISGHATLYWYQQILGQGPKLLIQFQNNGVVDDSQLPKDRFSAERLKGVDSTLKIQPAKLEDSAVYLCASSLGPGLAGNEQFFGPGTRLTVL.

This clonotype was detected a few times. V gene TRBV12-3 or TRBV12-4 combines with J gene TRBJ1-3; D ambiguous. This CDR3 contains 17 residues. Between the trimmed V and J ends, which lost 6 bases and 0 bases, there was a span of 18 bases. CDR3 DNA: TGTGCCAGCAGATCCCGTGGAGGGCAGAACTCTGGAAACACCATATATTTT. As protein: CASRSRGGQNSGNTIYF.